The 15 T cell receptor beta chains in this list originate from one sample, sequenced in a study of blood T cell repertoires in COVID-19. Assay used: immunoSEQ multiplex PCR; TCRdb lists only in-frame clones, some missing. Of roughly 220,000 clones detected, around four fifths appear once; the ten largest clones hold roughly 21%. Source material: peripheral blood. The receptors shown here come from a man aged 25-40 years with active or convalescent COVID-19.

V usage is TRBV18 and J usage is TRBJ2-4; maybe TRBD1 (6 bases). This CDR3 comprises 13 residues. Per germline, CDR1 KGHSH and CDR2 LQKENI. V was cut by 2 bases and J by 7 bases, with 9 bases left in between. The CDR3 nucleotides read TGTGCCAGCTCACCAGCAGGGGTGAACATTCAGTACTTC. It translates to CASSPAGVNIQYF.

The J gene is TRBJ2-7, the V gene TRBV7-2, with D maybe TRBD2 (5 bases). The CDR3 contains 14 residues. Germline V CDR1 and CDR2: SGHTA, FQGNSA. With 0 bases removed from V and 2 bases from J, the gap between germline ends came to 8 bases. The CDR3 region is CASSLAAGPYEQYF. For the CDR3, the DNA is TGTGCCAGCAGCTTAGCGGCGGGCCCCTACGAGCAGTACTTC.

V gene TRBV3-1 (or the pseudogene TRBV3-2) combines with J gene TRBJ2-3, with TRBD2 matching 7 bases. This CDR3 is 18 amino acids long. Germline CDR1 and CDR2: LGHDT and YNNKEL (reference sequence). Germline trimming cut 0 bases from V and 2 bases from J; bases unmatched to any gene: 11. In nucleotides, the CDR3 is TGTGCCAGCAGCCAAGATATCGGCGGCGGGAGTTACACAGATACGCAGTATTTT. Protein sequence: CASSQDIGGGSYTDTQYF.

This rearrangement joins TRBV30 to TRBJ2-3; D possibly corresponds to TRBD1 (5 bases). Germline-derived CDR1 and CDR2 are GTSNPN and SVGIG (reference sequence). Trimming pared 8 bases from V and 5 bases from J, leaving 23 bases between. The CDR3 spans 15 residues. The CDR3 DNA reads TGTGCCCTATCAAAGGGGCCCCCTGTGGTAGATACGCAGTATTTT. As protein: CALSKGPPVVDTQYF.

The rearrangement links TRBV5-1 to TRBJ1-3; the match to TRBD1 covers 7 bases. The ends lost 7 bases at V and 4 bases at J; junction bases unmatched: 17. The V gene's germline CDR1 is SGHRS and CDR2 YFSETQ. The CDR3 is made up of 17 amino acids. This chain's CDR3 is CASRTAPTGIAGNTIYF. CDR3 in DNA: TGCGCCAGCCGAACTGCCCCGACAGGGATCGCCGGAAACACCATATATTTT.

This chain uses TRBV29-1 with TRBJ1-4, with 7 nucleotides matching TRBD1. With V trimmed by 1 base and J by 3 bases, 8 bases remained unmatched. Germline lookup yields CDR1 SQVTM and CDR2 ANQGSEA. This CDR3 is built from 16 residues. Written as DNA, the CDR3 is TGCAGCGTTGAAGGTGACTCCACAGGGGCTAATGAAAAACTGTTTTTT. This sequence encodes CSVEGDSTGANEKLFF.

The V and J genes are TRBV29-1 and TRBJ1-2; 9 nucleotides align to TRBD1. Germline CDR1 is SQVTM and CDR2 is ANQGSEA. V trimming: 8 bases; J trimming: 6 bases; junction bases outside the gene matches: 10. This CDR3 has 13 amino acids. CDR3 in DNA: TGCAGCACCCTCCCCGGGACAGGGAATGGCTACACCTTC. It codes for CSTLPGTGNGYTF.

The CDR3 DNA follows: TGTGCCATCAGTGAAGTCTCCGGGACTAGCGGACCAGATACGCAGTATTTT. Its protein is CAISEVSGTSGPDTQYF. V is TRBV10-3 and J is TRBJ2-3; 11 nucleotides line up with TRBD2. J lost 4 bases, V lost 3 bases, and 9 bases had no gene match. Germline V gene sequence: CDR1 ENHRY, CDR2 SYGVKD. This CDR3 has 17 residues.

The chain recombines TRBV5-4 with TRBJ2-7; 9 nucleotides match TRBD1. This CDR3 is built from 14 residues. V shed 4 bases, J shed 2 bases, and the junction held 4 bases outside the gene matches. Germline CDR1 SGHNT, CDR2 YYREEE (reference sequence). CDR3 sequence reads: CASSPRQGAYEQYF. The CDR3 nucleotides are TGTGCCAGCAGCCCCCGACAGGGGGCCTACGAGCAGTACTTC.

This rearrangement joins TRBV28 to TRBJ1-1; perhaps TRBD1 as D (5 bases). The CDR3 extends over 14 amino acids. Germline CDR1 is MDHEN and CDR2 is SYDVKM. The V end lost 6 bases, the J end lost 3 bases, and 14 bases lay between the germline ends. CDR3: CASRQQDPYTEAFF. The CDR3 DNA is TGTGCCAGCAGACAACAGGACCCTTACACTGAAGCTTTCTTT.

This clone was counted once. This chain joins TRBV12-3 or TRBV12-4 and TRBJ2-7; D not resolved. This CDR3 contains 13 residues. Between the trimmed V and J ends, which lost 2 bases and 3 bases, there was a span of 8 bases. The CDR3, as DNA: TGTGCCAGCAGTTTAAACAGTTTCTACGAGCAGTACTTC. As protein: CASSLNSFYEQYF.

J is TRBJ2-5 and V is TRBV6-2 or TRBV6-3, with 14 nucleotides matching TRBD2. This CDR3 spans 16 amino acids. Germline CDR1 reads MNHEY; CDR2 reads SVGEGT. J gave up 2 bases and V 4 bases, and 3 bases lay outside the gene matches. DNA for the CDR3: TGTGCCAGCAGTTTCGGGACTAGCGGGGGACAAGAGACCCAGTACTTC. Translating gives CASSFGTSGGQETQYF.

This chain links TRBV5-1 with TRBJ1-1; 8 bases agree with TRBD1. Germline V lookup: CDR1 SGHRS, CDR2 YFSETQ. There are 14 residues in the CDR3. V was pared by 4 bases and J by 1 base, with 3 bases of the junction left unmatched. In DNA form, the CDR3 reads TGCGCCAGCAGCAACGACAGGGGGAACACTGAAGCTTTCTTT. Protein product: CASSNDRGNTEAFF.

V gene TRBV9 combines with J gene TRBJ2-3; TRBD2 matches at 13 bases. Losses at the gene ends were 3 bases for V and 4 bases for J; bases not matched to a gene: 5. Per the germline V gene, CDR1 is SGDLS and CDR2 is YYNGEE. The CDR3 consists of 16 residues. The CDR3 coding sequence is TGTGCCAGCAGCGGGACTAGCGGGGGACATCCAGATACGCAGTATTTT. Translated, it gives CASSGTSGGHPDTQYF.

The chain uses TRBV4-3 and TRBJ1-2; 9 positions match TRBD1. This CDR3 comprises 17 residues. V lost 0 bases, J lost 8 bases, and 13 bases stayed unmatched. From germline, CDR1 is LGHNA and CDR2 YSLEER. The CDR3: CASSQDRATGGSLGYTF. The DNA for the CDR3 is TGCGCCAGCAGCCAAGATAGGGCGACAGGGGGATCGTTAGGCTACACCTTC.